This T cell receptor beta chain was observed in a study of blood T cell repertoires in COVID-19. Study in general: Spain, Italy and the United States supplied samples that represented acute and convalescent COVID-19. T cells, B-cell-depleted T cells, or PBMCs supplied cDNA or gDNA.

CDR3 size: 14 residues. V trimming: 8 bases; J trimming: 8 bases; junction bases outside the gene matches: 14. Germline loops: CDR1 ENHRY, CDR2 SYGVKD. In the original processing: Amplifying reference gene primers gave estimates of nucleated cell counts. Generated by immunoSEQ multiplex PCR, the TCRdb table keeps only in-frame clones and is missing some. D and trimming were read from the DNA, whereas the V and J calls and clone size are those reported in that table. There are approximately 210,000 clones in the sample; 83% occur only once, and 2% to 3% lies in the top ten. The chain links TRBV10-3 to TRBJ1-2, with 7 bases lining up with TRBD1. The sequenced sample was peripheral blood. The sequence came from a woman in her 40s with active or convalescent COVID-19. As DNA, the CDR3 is TGTGCCATCGTTGCGGTTTTGGCAGGGGGGGGCTACACCTTC. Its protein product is CAIVAVLAGGGYTF.